One and the same sample provided the 21 T cell receptor beta chains below, sequenced in a study of cytomegalovirus exposure and HLA in healthy donors (dated by TCRdb to 2015 to 2018). The protocol used for the library was the immunoSEQ multiplex PCR assay. For the multiplex PCR, a mixture combining 60 forward primers for TCR Vbeta segments and 13 reverse primers for TCR Jbeta segments was used. This immuneACCESS table, as held by TCRdb, lists in-frame sequences with V and J called but not all clones. Of the missing ones, under half trace to an unresolved V gene in checked studies; the others have no known cause. The sample profile shows just over 150,000 clones; about 88% of them were found once. The ten largest make up approximately 2% of the sample. The sample taken for sequencing was PBMCs. The receptors originated from a man aged 18 to 30 in good health and CMV-seropositive.

The chain employs TRBV7-2 and TRBJ2-1; 12 bases line up with TRBD2. V shed 5 bases and J 8 bases; nucleotides not matched to a gene: 7. This CDR3 contains 15 residues. Germline-derived CDR1 and CDR2 are SGHTA and FQGNSA. CDR3 protein: CASSPLAGGPYEQFF. As DNA, the CDR3 is TGTGCCAGCAGCCCCCTAGCGGGGGGGCCCTATGAGCAGTTCTTC.

This chain joins TRBV7-9 and TRBJ1-2; perhaps TRBD1 as D (5 bases). The germline gives CDR1 SEHNR, CDR2 FQNEAQ (reference sequence). V dropped 2 bases and J dropped 3 bases, with 13 bases sitting between them. The CDR3 length is 15 residues. The CDR3 nucleotides read TGTGCCAGCAGCTTACCTGGGGGGTCGGACTATGGCTACACCTTC. Protein sequence: CASSLPGGSDYGYTF. Full variable domain (outside the CDR3, taken from reference TRBV7-9 and TRBJ1-2): DTGVSQNPRHKITKRGQNVTFRCDPISEHNRLYWYRQTLGQGPEFLTYFQNEAQLEKSRLLSDRFSAERPKGSFSTLEIQRTEQGDSAMYLCASSLPGGSDYGYTFGSGTRLTVV.

This chain joins TRBV10-3 and TRBJ2-3; 7 bases map to TRBD2. V lost 4 bases, J lost 4 bases, and 14 bases stayed unmatched. Germline lookup yields CDR1 ENHRY and CDR2 SYGVKD. CDR3 length: 17 residues. CDR3 region: CAISGGSGRGWADTQYF. In nucleotides, the CDR3 is TGTGCCATCAGTGGTGGTAGCGGGCGAGGTTGGGCAGATACGCAGTATTTT.

This chain links TRBV18 with TRBJ2-5; D might be TRBD1 (6 bases). V lost 3 bases and J 1 base, leaving 15 bases between the germline ends. Germline CDR1 KGHSH, CDR2 LQKENI. CDR3 length: 16 amino acids. CDR3 amino acids: CASSPGAVRGQETQYF. The CDR3 bases are TGTGCCAGCTCACCGGGGGCCGTCAGGGGCCAAGAGACCCAGTACTTC.

The chain is built from TRBV4-3 and TRBJ2-6; TRBD2 aligns across 7 bases. Germline V gene sequence: CDR1 LGHNA, CDR2 YSLEER. This CDR3 is 14 amino acids long. The J segment lost 0 bases and the V segment lost 8 bases, leaving 1 base of the junction unmatched. The CDR3 nucleotides are TGCGCCAGCGCGGGGGACTCTGGGGCCAACGTCCTGACTTTC. Its translation is CASAGDSGANVLTF.

This chain links TRBV11-3 with TRBJ2-7; a possible D gene is TRBD1 (5 bases). Germline V gene data show CDR1 as SGHNT and CDR2 as YENEEA. Trimming left V 5 bases short and J 3 bases short, with 17 bases between. CDR3 size: 15 residues. As DNA, the CDR3 is TGTGCCAGCAGCCAACATGCAGGGAAGAGCTACGAGCAGTACTTC. It is translated as CASSQHAGKSYEQYF.

The chain has TRBV21-1 and TRBJ2-4; the tabulated D call, TRBD1, remains unverified against the DNA. TRBV21-1 is a known pseudogene. This CDR3 has 12 residues. CDR3 sequence reads: CASTIRTGQNYF. The CDR3 region has the DNA TGTGCCAGCACCATAAGGACAGGTCAGAACTACTTC.

The chain uses TRBV12-5 and TRBJ2-2; 9 positions agree with TRBD2. J lost 7 bases, V lost 0 bases, and 9 bases had no gene match. The CDR3 runs 17 residues. Germline assignment: CDR1 LGHNT and CDR2 FRNRAP. The CDR3 spells CASGLVVGGLAGGELFF. In DNA, the CDR3 is TGTGCTAGTGGTTTGGTGGTAGGGGGACTAGCTGGCGGGGAGCTGTTTTTT.

The chain is built from TRBV6-6 and TRBJ2-1, with 7 nucleotides matching TRBD2. The CDR3 is made up of 12 amino acids. V shed 5 bases and J 15 bases; nucleotides not matched to a gene: 10. Germline loops: CDR1 MNHNY, CDR2 SVGAGI (reference sequence). CDR3: CASSGGELDRFF. For the CDR3, the DNA is TGTGCCAGCAGTGGGGGGGAACTAGATCGGTTCTTC.

The genes are TRBV19 and TRBJ1-4; maybe TRBD1 (5 bases). V was pared by 3 bases and J by 8 bases, with 16 bases between. Germline V gene data show CDR1 as LNHDA and CDR2 as SQIVND (reference sequence). This CDR3 spans 15 amino acids. This CDR3 reads CASSIPLRDREKLFF. For the CDR3, the DNA is TGTGCCAGTAGTATCCCTCTCAGGGATCGAGAAAAACTGTTTTTT.

In its sample, this clone was seen once. The chain carries TRBV19 and TRBJ2-7; D is undetermined. The CDR3 is 14 amino acids. The V end was cut by 5 bases, the J end by 0 bases, with 11 bases between. CDR1 is LNHDA and CDR2 is SQIVND in the germline V gene (reference sequence). The chain's CDR3 is CASSADLSSYEQYF. The CDR3 coding sequence is TGTGCCAGTAGTGCCGACTTGAGCTCCTACGAGCAGTACTTC.

This clone came up once. The rearrangement joins TRBV11-2 to TRBJ2-5; 12 nucleotides match TRBD2. After removal of 3 bases from V and 1 base from J, the junction contained 3 bases not matched to a gene. Germline V gene sequence: CDR1 SGHAT, CDR2 FQNNGV. The CDR3 length is 16 residues. DNA for the CDR3: TGTGCCAGCAGCTTTACTAGCGGGGGGTCCCAAGAGACCCAGTACTTC. It specifies CASSFTSGGSQETQYF.

V is TRBV4-1 and J is TRBJ1-2, with 8 bases that match TRBD1. Per the germline V gene, CDR1 is MGHRA and CDR2 is YSYEKL. This CDR3 contains 16 residues. J gave up 0 bases and V 3 bases, and 6 bases lay outside the gene matches. The CDR3: CASSQPGTGANYGYTF. In nucleotides, the CDR3 is TGCGCCAGCAGCCAGCCCGGGACAGGTGCTAACTATGGCTACACCTTC.

J is TRBJ1-6 and V is TRBV5-8; 7 bases align to TRBD1. J lost 5 bases, V lost 3 bases, and 5 bases had no gene match. CDR1 and CDR2 (germline): SGHTS, YDEGEE. The CDR3 length is 15 residues. The CDR3 coding sequence is TGTGCCAGCAGCTCCCGGGACAGAAATAATTCACCCCTCCACTTT. Encoded protein: CASSSRDRNNSPLHF.

The gene calls are TRBV6-4 and TRBJ2-1; 8 positions match TRBD1. The V gene's germline CDR1 is MRHNA and CDR2 SNTAGT. V lost 6 bases and J lost 3; bases outside the gene matches: 10. There are 16 residues in the CDR3. CDR3 amino acids: CASSANGQGVYNEQFF. The CDR3 region has the DNA TGTGCCAGCAGCGCGAATGGACAGGGAGTCTACAATGAGCAGTTCTTC.

The chain carries TRBV6-1 and TRBJ1-1; D is perhaps TRBD1 (6 bases). Germline V lookup: CDR1 MNHNS, CDR2 SASEGT. There are 15 residues in the CDR3. V was trimmed by 7 bases and J by 2 bases, leaving 17 bases between them. Written as DNA, the CDR3 is TGTGCCAGCAACCGAGGGGGGGGTACTAACACTGAAGCTTTCTTT. Protein product: CASNRGGGTNTEAFF.

The chain employs TRBV10-3 and TRBJ1-1; TRBD1 agrees at 7 bases. This CDR3 has 14 residues. Germline V gene lookup returns CDR1 ENHRY and CDR2 SYGVKD. Unmatched junction bases numbered 4, after V lost 2 bases and J lost 4 bases. The CDR3 nucleotides read TGTGCCATCAGTGAGCTGTCAGGGGGCACTGAAGCTTTCTTT. Protein product: CAISELSGGTEAFF.

The chain has TRBV6-5 and TRBJ2-7; 9 bases fit TRBD2. The germline V gene has CDR1 MNHEY and CDR2 SVGAGI. With V trimmed by 6 bases and J by 4 bases, 7 bases remained unmatched. CDR3 size: 14 residues. CDR3 DNA: TGTGCCAGCAGGAATAGCGGGGGAAGATACGAGCAGTACTTC. Protein sequence: CASRNSGGRYEQYF.

The chain is built from TRBV11-2 and TRBJ1-4; a weak D match, TRBD1 (5 bases). In germline, CDR1 is SGHAT, CDR2 FQNNGV. The CDR3 is made up of 15 amino acids. The V end lost 3 bases, the J end lost 4 bases, and 12 bases lay between the germline ends. The CDR3 coding sequence is TGTGCCAGCAGCTTGGGTTCAGGGAATAATGAAAAACTGTTTTTT. The encoded protein is CASSLGSGNNEKLFF. The full variable domain, its missing parts supplied by reference TRBV11-2 and TRBJ1-4, is EAGVAQSPRYKIIEKRQSVAFWCNPISGHATLYWYQQILGQGPKLLIQFQNNGVVDDSQLPKDRFSAERLKGVDSTLKIQPAKLEDSAVYLCASSLGSGNNEKLFFGSGTQLSVL.

The gene calls are TRBV7-8 and TRBJ2-2; perhaps TRBD1 as D (6 bases). The CDR3 totals 15 residues. V lost 5 bases and J lost 1, with 11 bases in between. Germline lookup yields CDR1 SGHVS and CDR2 FQNEAQ. The CDR3 protein is CASSPTGQNTGELFF. The DNA of the CDR3 is TGTGCCAGCAGCCCCACGGGACAGAACACCGGGGAGCTGTTTTTT.

This clone was recorded once. The chain has TRBV6-6 and TRBJ2-1, with 9 bases aligning to TRBD1. The CDR3 length is 13 residues. In germline, CDR1 is MNHNY, CDR2 SVGAGI (reference sequence). The J segment lost 9 bases and the V segment lost 6 bases, leaving 6 bases of the junction unmatched. The CDR3 is CASSHGTGFEQFF. The DNA for the CDR3 is TGTGCCAGCAGCCACGGGACAGGGTTTGAGCAGTTCTTC.